These T cell receptor beta chains were read from a single sample in a study of shared clonotypes between healthy human individuals. This table comes from immunoSEQ multiplex PCR, and its TCRdb copy is limited to in-frame clones, with some not included. The sample lists millions of clones, just over 90% occurring once. The source material was naive CD4+ T cells sorted from blood. These receptors were taken from a man younger than 35 in good health. Each CDR3 is given with its conserved first and last residue. The D gene is left open where the match is weak. The size field is filled for only some rows; it gives once, few, many or a size class.

D	V	size	length	J	DNA	CDR3
.	TRBV7-9	.	13	TRBJ2-7	TGTGCCAGCAGCTTAGAGGGGGGGCTCGAGCAGTACTTC	CASSLEGGLEQYF
TRBD1	TRBV4-3	.	16	TRBJ1-2	TGCGCCAGCAGCCAAGCCTCGGGACAGGGGGATTATGGCTACACCTTC	CASSQASGQGDYGYTF
TRBD1	TRBV19	.	18	TRBJ2-2	TGTGCCAGTAGTGCAAACCCGGGACAGAAGTTGAACACCGGGGAGCTGTTTTTT	CASSANPGQKLNTGELFF
TRBD2	TRBV5-4	.	15	TRBJ2-5	TGTGCCAGCAGCTTCGGAAATAGCGGGCAAGAGACCCAGTACTTC	CASSFGNSGQETQYF
.	TRBV19	once	15	TRBJ1-1	TGTGCCAGTAAGGTAGGAGGGGGTATGAACACTGAAGCTTTCTTT	CASKVGGGMNTEAFF
.	TRBV5-1	.	14	TRBJ2-3	TGCGCCAGCAGCGGGGGGCTAGCGCGAGATACGCAGTATTTT	CASSGGLARDTQYF
.	TRBV28	.	15	TRBJ2-7	TGTGCCAGCAGGGACCCACCGGGAAGTTCCTACGAGCAGTACTTC	CASRDPPGSSYEQYF
TRBD1	TRBV10-2	.	15	TRBJ1-6	TGCGCCAGCAGGTGGTTGACAGGGGATAATTCACCCCTCCACTTT	CASRWLTGDNSPLHF
.	TRBV21-1	.	13	TRBJ2-7	TGTGCCAGCAGTGGACAGGTCCCCTACGAGCAGTACTTC	CASSGQVPYEQYF
TRBD2	TRBV10-3	.	16	TRBJ2-2	TGTGCCATCACAAAGGGACTAGCGTCGAACACCGGGGAGCTGTTTTTT	CAITKGLASNTGELFF
.	TRBV11-3	.	13	TRBJ2-2	TGTGCCAGCAGCTATACCAACACCGGGGAGCTGTTTTTT	CASSYTNTGELFF
.	TRBV6-6	.	14	TRBJ1-5	TGTGCCAGCAGTTACGATAGTGGCAATCAGCCCCAGCATTTT	CASSYDSGNQPQHF
.	TRBV6-5	.	12	TRBJ1-1	TGTGCCAGCAGTTACGGCCAGGGTGAAGCTTTCTTT	CASSYGQGEAFF
.	TRBV6-1	.	13	TRBJ2-5	TGTGCCAGCGGAAGAGCGGAGGGAGAGACCCAGTACTTC	CASGRAEGETQYF
TRBD2	TRBV28	.	14	TRBJ2-7	TGTGCCAGCAGCAACCGGGGGGGTCCCTACGAGCAGTACTTC	CASSNRGGPYEQYF
TRBD2	TRBV30	.	13	TRBJ2-1	TGTGCCTGGAGCGGCACTAGCGGGAATGAGCAGTTCTTC	CAWSGTSGNEQFF
.	TRBV19	.	15	TRBJ1-1	TGTGCCAGTAGTCCGGGACACCTGCGATTAACTGAAGCTTTCTTT	CASSPGHLRLTEAFF
TRBD2	TRBV7-2	.	16	TRBJ2-5	TGTGCCAGCAGCTCGGGACTAGCGGGGACCCAAGAGACCCAGTACTTC	CASSSGLAGTQETQYF
.	TRBV7-9	few	14	TRBJ2-7	TGTGCCAGCAGCTTTGATGTTGGAACGGTCGAGCAGTACTTC	CASSFDVGTVEQYF
TRBD1	TRBV6-5	.	15	TRBJ1-5	TGTGCCAGCAGTCGGTCGGACAGGAGCAATCAGCCCCAGCATTTT	CASSRSDRSNQPQHF
.	TRBV5-1	few	13	TRBJ1-5	TGCGCCAGCAGCCCAGGGGGCAATCAGCCCCAGCATTTT	CASSPGGNQPQHF
.	TRBV7-9	.	15	TRBJ2-5	TGTGCCAGCAGCTTACAGGGAGCCAACCAAGAGACCCAGTACTTC	CASSLQGANQETQYF
.	TRBV19	.	17	TRBJ2-2	TGTGCCAGTGGTAAAAAGCGATTGGGAGTGAACACCGGGGAGCTGTTTTTT	CASGKKRLGVNTGELFF
.	TRBV5-6	few	12	TRBJ1-1	TGTGCCAGCAGCTTGGCCGAAGGGCGTGCTTTCTTT	CASSLAEGRAFF
TRBD2	TRBV5-4	.	14	TRBJ2-7	TGTGCCAGCAGGCCAAGCGGGGGTCCCTACGAGCAGTACTTC	CASRPSGGPYEQYF
TRBD2	TRBV10-2	.	16	TRBJ2-4	TGCGCCAGCAGTGAGAGGGCTAGCGGGGGAAAAAACATTCAGTACTTC	CASSERASGGKNIQYF
TRBD1	TRBV28	.	15	TRBJ2-7	TGTGCCAGCAGTTTATCCCCGACAGGGCGGTACGAGCAGTACTTC	CASSLSPTGRYEQYF
.	TRBV19	once	13	TRBJ1-2	TGTGCCAGTAGTTCCCGGGTGGAGTATGGCTACACCTTC	CASSSRVEYGYTF
TRBD2	TRBV7-7	.	15	TRBJ2-3	TGTGCTAGCAGCCCCTCCGGGGGGACCACAGATACGCAGTATTTT	CASSPSGGTTDTQYF
.	TRBV5-1	.	15	TRBJ2-1	TGCGCCAGCAGCCCGAGAAGCGTAGGGGTCAATGAGCAGTTCTTC	CASSPRSVGVNEQFF
.	TRBV2	.	15	TRBJ2-6	TGTGCCAGCAGTGAAGGCAGGACTGGGGCCAACGTCCTGACTTTC	CASSEGRTGANVLTF
.	TRBV2	.	12	TRBJ1-2	TGTGCCCGACCCTCGTCAGGGGACGGCTACACCTTC	CARPSSGDGYTF
.	TRBV10-3	.	15	TRBJ2-5	TGTGCCATCAGTGAGTCGGGGGGGCGCGAGGAGACCCAGTACTTC	CAISESGGREETQYF
TRBD1	TRBV19	.	15	TRBJ2-3	TGTGCCAGTAGTAGGACAGGGTCTAGCACAGATACGCAGTATTTT	CASSRTGSSTDTQYF
.	TRBV7-9	.	15	TRBJ2-5	TGTGCCAGCAGCTCCAGTTTGCCTTTCGGAGAGACCCAGTACTTC	CASSSSLPFGETQYF
TRBD2	TRBV14	once	17	TRBJ2-5	TGTGCCAGCAGCCAGGCCGGACTAGCGGGAGGGCAAGAGACCCAGTACTTC	CASSQAGLAGGQETQYF
.	TRBV4-1	.	14	TRBJ1-2	TGCGCCAGCAGCCAAGATGACTCGTACTATGGCTACACCTTC	CASSQDDSYYGYTF
.	TRBV18	.	16	TRBJ1-3	TGTGCCAGCTCACCACGTCGCCAGAGCTCTGGAAACACCATATATTTT	CASSPRRQSSGNTIYF
TRBD2	TRBV4-1	.	15	TRBJ2-7	TGCGCCAGCAGCCGGGAGGGGACTAGCGGGTACGAGCAGTACTTC	CASSREGTSGYEQYF
.	TRBV19	.	14	TRBJ2-7	TGTGCCAGTAGTCCCGACCAAAACAGGTACGAGCAGTACTTC	CASSPDQNRYEQYF
.	TRBV19	.	15	TRBJ1-6	TGTGCCAGTAGATCGGGAGAGATAAGGAATTCACCCCTCCACTTT	CASRSGEIRNSPLHF
TRBD1	TRBV19	once	15	TRBJ1-5	TGTGCCAGTCGAAATCAGGGGGCGCAGGGTCAGCCCCAGCATTTT	CASRNQGAQGQPQHF
TRBD2	TRBV28	.	14	TRBJ2-1	TGTGCCAGCAGTTTCACTAGCGGGATTCGCGAGCAGTTCTTC	CASSFTSGIREQFF
TRBD1	TRBV11-2	.	16	TRBJ2-7	TGTGCCAGCAGCCCAGCCGGGACAGGAAACCCCTACGAGCAGTACTTC	CASSPAGTGNPYEQYF
TRBD2	TRBV6-5	.	15	TRBJ2-7	TGTGCCAGCTCTCGATTGGGAGGGATAAGGGACGAGCAGTACTTC	CASSRLGGIRDEQYF
TRBD1	TRBV5-1	.	15	TRBJ2-7	TGCGCCAGCAGACTTAGGACAGGTCACCCCTACGAGCAGTACTTC	CASRLRTGHPYEQYF
.	TRBV28	.	15	TRBJ1-1	TGTGCCAGCAGTCAATGGGATTTGATGAACACTGAAGCTTTCTTT	CASSQWDLMNTEAFF
TRBD1	TRBV6-1	.	17	TRBJ1-5	TGTGCCAGCAGTGAGGGGACAGGGGCCGGTAGCAATCAGCCCCAGCATTTT	CASSEGTGAGSNQPQHF
TRBD1	TRBV5-1	.	19	TRBJ1-6	TGCGCCAGCAGCTTCCGAGGACAGGGGATGGGAACCTATAATTCACCCCTCCACTTT	CASSFRGQGMGTYNSPLHF
.	TRBV19	.	12	TRBJ2-7	TGTGCCAGCCGAACTTTTGACAACGAGCAGTACTTC	CASRTFDNEQYF
TRBD2	TRBV10-3	.	15	TRBJ2-3	TGTGCCATCAGTGATGGACTAGCGGGAATAGATACGCAGTATTTT	CAISDGLAGIDTQYF
TRBD1	TRBV6-5	.	15	TRBJ1-5	TGTGCCAGCAGTAGGCCAGGGGGTAGCAATCAGCCCCAGCATTTT	CASSRPGGSNQPQHF
.	TRBV12-5	.	15	TRBJ2-2	TGTGCTAGTGGTCCGAAGGCGGGGACGGGCGGGGAGCTGTTTTTT	CASGPKAGTGGELFF
.	TRBV30	.	14	TRBJ1-4	TGTGCCTGGAGTGGATCTAACGGGAGTGAAAAACTGTTTTTT	CAWSGSNGSEKLFF
.	TRBV19	.	14	TRBJ1-5	TGTGCCAGTAGTATAGAAGGACGGAATCAGCCCCAGCATTTT	CASSIEGRNQPQHF